Each of the 2 T cell receptor beta chains below was sequenced from the same sample in a study of T cell changes during pregnancy in multiple sclerosis. Assay used: immunoSEQ multiplex PCR; TCRdb lists only in-frame clones, some missing. The sample consists of some 30,000 clones, 90% of them appearing once. This sample comprised CD4+ T cells from peripheral blood mononuclear cells, obtained in the third trimester of pregnancy. The receptors were gathered from a female donor in good health, enrolled as a control in a pregnancy study.

The J gene is TRBJ1-3, the V gene TRBV9; D perhaps matches TRBD1 (5 bases). The CDR3 is 18 residues long. Trimming shortened V by 0 bases and J by 1 base, and 17 bases separated the two germline ends. Per germline, CDR1 SGDLS and CDR2 YYNGEE. The CDR3 loop is CASSVGVGGEGSGNTIYF. CDR3 DNA: TGTGCCAGCAGCGTAGGGGTGGGGGGGGAAGGGTCTGGAAACACCATATATTTT.

This chain uses TRBV19 with TRBJ1-2; 7 bases align to TRBD1. Germline V gene data show CDR1 as LNHDA and CDR2 as SQIVND (reference sequence). V lost 10 bases and J lost 2; bases outside the gene matches: 7. The CDR3 covers 13 residues. The CDR3: CATERGPNYGYTF. The CDR3 DNA follows: TGTGCCACGGAGAGGGGGCCCAACTATGGCTACACCTTC.